This T cell receptor (beta chain) was retrieved from a study of T-cell memory formation after mild COVID-19 (dated by TCRdb to about 2021). Regarding the study in general: Most TCR sequence clusters were specific to one of the two donors. In a couple of donors, T-cell clones that expanded and contracted after mild COVID-19 were followed by sequencing TCRalpha and TCRbeta repertoires longitudinally. The cohort was made up of two young adult volunteers, one female and one male, who were previously healthy. Overall study outcomes, separate from this receptor: The second-wave clones that peaked on day 37 were not confirmed to be SARS-CoV-2 specific. Contracting CD4+ clones were located mainly in the CM and EM memory subsets, whereas CD8+ clones were found to be enriched in EMRA. Some responding clones were detected in pre-infection memory, suggesting pre-existing cross-reactive memory T cells joined the SARS-CoV-2 response. The study included only two mild cases, and larger cohorts that include severe cases with pre-infection samples were judged to be necessary. From day 15 to 85, contracting clones showed balanced CD4/CD8 phenotypes, whereas a second wave of clones that expanded from day 15 to 37 leaned towards CD4+.

The junction shows trimming of 0 bases on V and 9 bases on J, plus 18 bases between the germline ends. CDR1 and CDR2 are read off the germline V gene as LGHNA and YSLEER. The CDR3, from cysteine to phenylalanine, totals 17 residues. CDR3 DNA is the only sequence kept; it has 51 bases, read in frame from the first base. With regard to this clonotype: Its cognate antigen has yet to be identified. Per-nucleotide qualities are absent, and no much larger clonotype sits a single base away.

Sequencing used an Illumina NovaSeq 6000. TCRalpha and TCRbeta cDNA libraries were constructed by 5'RACE with constant-segment primers, with sample barcodes and unique molecular identifiers being introduced. RNA was extracted from every sample with Trizol reagent. Libraries were amplified in two PCR steps, with a second sample barcode and Illumina TruSeq adapters added in the second step. Sequencing of the libraries was done on an Illumina NovaSeq, producing 2 x 150 bp paired-end reads. Per the original workflow: Reads were demultiplexed and collapsed into UMI-guided consensus sequences with migec v1.2.7. Using mixcr v2.1.11, the UMI consensuses were aligned to TRA and TRB V and J templates and assembled into clonotypes. A clonotype was counted as expanded or contracted only when both edgeR and NoisET called the clonotype significant, with the noise models trained on biological replicates. For edgeR calls, the thresholds were a false discovery rate-adjusted p below 0.01 and a log2 fold-change of 1. As an exploratory analysis of dynamics, max-normalized trajectories of the 1000 most abundant clonotypes were examined by PCA with hierarchical clustering. Each responding clone was given a CD4 or CD8 phenotype based on the CD4+ and CD8+ repertoires, which had been sequenced separately. Through fastp at Q25 and MiXCR, TCRdb rebuilt clones from the public reads, retaining in-frame beta chains. Rows are combined by CDR3 protein, so each entry shows the most common genes and DNA. The V and J calls were not made by the authors but by TCRdb's processing. For this sample the table gives almost 550,000 distinct CDR3 sequences, of which about a fifth were detected only once. Around 13% of the sample rests with the top ten.

Ficoll-Paque density gradient centrifugation was the method used to isolate PBMCs. The chain couples TRBV4-3 to TRBJ1-6, with the D gene uncertain. Specimen: PBMCs or a T cell subset sorted from them (not recorded which). This clonotype was obtained from an adult woman who had mild COVID-19 (a few samples of this study predate the infection). The sample titles of this study are shuffled in the database, so cell type and time point are left out; the donor was told from shared clones. This receptor has the CDR3 CASSQDSTGISGSPLHF. DNA sequence: TGCGCCAGCAGCCAAGATTCCACGGGTATATCGGGTTCACCCCTCCACTTT.